These 14 T cell receptor beta chains were all obtained from the same sample, sequenced in a study of blood T cell repertoires in COVID-19. Assay: immunoSEQ multiplex PCR; the TCRdb copy retains only in-frame clones and omits some. The sample holds about 180,000 clones, 82% seen once. Sequencing used peripheral blood. These receptors came from an elderly woman with active or convalescent COVID-19.

This clone showed up just once. J is TRBJ2-1 and V is TRBV4-2; 10 bases match TRBD1. Germline V gene data show CDR1 as LGHNA and CDR2 as YNFKEQ. Trimming removed 1 base from V and 6 bases from J; junction bases left unmatched: 3. The CDR3 loop spans 15 amino acids. CDR3 sequence (DNA): TGTGCCAGCAGCCAAGCCGGGACAGGGGCCAATGAGCAGTTCTTC. Protein product: CASSQAGTGANEQFF.

The sample holds a few counts of this clone. The chain combines TRBV20-1 with TRBJ2-3; D remains ambiguous. Per germline, CDR1 DFQATT and CDR2 SNEGSKA (reference sequence). The CDR3 extends over 11 amino acids. Trimming removed 4 bases at V and 6 bases at J, with 8 bases between. Written as DNA, the CDR3 is TGCAGTGCTACATCCGGGGATACGCAGTATTTT. As protein: CSATSGDTQYF.

The CDR3 region is CASSLDSGGLYNEQFF. The DNA for the CDR3 is TGTGCCAGCAGCTTGGACTCGGGGGGGCTTTACAATGAGCAGTTCTTC. This chain links TRBV5-8 with TRBJ2-1, with TRBD2 matching 8 bases. CDR1 and CDR2 (germline): SGHTS, YDEGEE. CDR3 length equals 16 residues. V lost 0 bases, J lost 4 bases, and 6 bases stayed unmatched.

This sequence joins TRBV5-1 and TRBJ2-1; D gene unclear. The CDR3 consists of 16 residues. Germline V gene sequence: CDR1 SGHRS, CDR2 YFSETQ. V was cut by 4 bases and J by 0 bases, with 14 bases left in between. CDR3 loop: CASSGPYSSSYNEQFF. The DNA of the CDR3 is TGCGCCAGCAGCGGTCCGTATAGCTCCTCCTACAATGAGCAGTTCTTC. Full variable domain (rest looked up from reference TRBV5-1 and TRBJ2-1): KAGVTQTPRYLIKTRGQQVTLSCSPISGHRSVSWYQQTPGQGLQFLFEYFSETQRNKGNFPGRFSGRQFSNSRSEMNVSTLELGDSALYLCASSGPYSSSYNEQFFGPGTRLTVL.

The chain has TRBV18 and TRBJ1-1; D remains ambiguous. V lost 3 bases and J lost 2, with 10 bases in between. Germline V lookup: CDR1 KGHSH, CDR2 LQKENI. The CDR3 contains 14 residues. CDR3 nucleotides: TGTGCCAGCTCACCGATCCGGGAAAACACTGAAGCTTTCTTT. Its protein is CASSPIRENTEAFF.

The chain couples TRBV18 to TRBJ2-7; perhaps TRBD1 as D (6 bases). The CDR3 extends over 15 amino acids. The germline V gene encodes CDR1 KGHSH and CDR2 LQKENI. Trimming cost V 4 bases and J 4 bases, with 17 bases left between them. The CDR3 coding sequence is TGTGCCAGCTCACGAGAGACAGGTTTGTCATACGAGCAGTACTTC. Protein sequence: CASSRETGLSYEQYF.

The rearrangement joins TRBV5-4 to TRBJ2-5; maybe TRBD2 (6 bases). The germline gives CDR1 SGHNT, CDR2 YYREEE (reference sequence). This CDR3 contains 15 residues. Between the trimmed V and J ends, which lost 0 bases and 1 base, there was a span of 10 bases. CDR3 region: CASSLVAGIQETQYF. The CDR3 bases are TGTGCCAGCAGCTTGGTGGCGGGGATCCAAGAGACCCAGTACTTC.

V usage is TRBV5-1 and J usage is TRBJ2-1; a weak D match, TRBD1 (6 bases). Germline V CDR1 and CDR2: SGHRS, YFSETQ. The CDR3 loop spans 14 amino acids. The V end lost 0 bases, the J end lost 4 bases, and 8 bases lay between the germline ends. CDR3 region: CASSLDGQYNEQFF. The CDR3 region has the DNA TGCGCCAGCAGCTTGGACGGACAGTACAATGAGCAGTTCTTC.

The table lists this clone with a count of one. The chain recombines TRBV6-5 with TRBJ1-1; possible D gene TRBD1, 5 bases. CDR3 length: 14 amino acids. V was trimmed by 8 bases and J by 0 bases, leaving 13 bases between them. Germline CDR1 and CDR2: MNHEY and SVGAGI. This CDR3 reads CASGKEGLNTEAFF. The CDR3 DNA sequence: TGTGCCAGCGGGAAGGAGGGGCTGAACACTGAAGCTTTCTTT.

This chain connects TRBV7-9 to TRBJ2-7; 9 nucleotides match TRBD2. Trimming at V came to 1 base and at J to 2 bases, leaving 12 bases not matched to a gene. The CDR3 spans 18 residues. Germline CDR1 is SEHNR and CDR2 is FQNEAQ (reference sequence). CDR3 nucleotides: TGTGCCAGCAGCTTAGAGGGGGGATGGGCTAGCGGGACCTACGAGCAGTACTTC. This encodes CASSLEGGWASGTYEQYF.

V is TRBV3-1 (or the pseudogene TRBV3-2) and J is TRBJ2-1; 15 bases are a match to TRBD2. The CDR3 spans 16 residues. The trim removed 4 bases at V and 4 bases at J, leaving 2 bases unmatched. Germline CDR1 reads LGHDT; CDR2 reads YNNKEL (reference sequence). CDR3 DNA sequence: TGTGCCAGCAGCCCCGGGACTAGCGGGAGGTACAATGAGCAGTTCTTC. Protein product: CASSPGTSGRYNEQFF.

This chain connects TRBV5-1 to TRBJ1-1, with 7 bases matching TRBD1. The CDR3 runs to 14 residues. Germline CDR1 SGHRS, CDR2 YFSETQ. The J segment lost 1 base and the V segment lost 6 bases, leaving 6 bases of the junction unmatched. In nucleotides, the CDR3 is TGCGCCAGCACGCGACAGGGAACGAACACTGAAGCTTTCTTT. The encoded protein is CASTRQGTNTEAFF.

The chain is built from TRBV3-1 (or the pseudogene TRBV3-2) and TRBJ2-2, with D uncertain. CDR1 and CDR2 (germline): LGHDT, YNNKEL (reference sequence). The CDR3 is made up of 16 amino acids. The V and J ends lost 4 bases and 1 base respectively, with 13 bases between them. The CDR3 DNA follows: TGTGCCAGCAGCCGGCAGGCCCCGAAGAACACCGGGGAGCTGTTTTTT. Residues: CASSRQAPKNTGELFF.

J is TRBJ2-3 and V is TRBV6-4; D remains unclear. There are 14 residues in the CDR3. Germline V gene lookup returns CDR1 MRHNA and CDR2 SNTAGT. Trimming cost V 2 bases and J 2 bases, with 8 bases left between them. CDR3 nucleotide sequence: TGTGCCAGCAGTGACCAAAGAGCCACAGATACGCAGTATTTT. Translated: CASSDQRATDTQYF.